The source of this T cell receptor beta chain is a study of cytomegalovirus exposure and HLA in healthy donors. PCR primers comprised 60 Vbeta and 13 Jbeta primers. Source study methods: In a later analysis, of around 85 million unique beta chains, roughly 9.9 million appeared in at least two donors. Some clones are missing from TCRdb's copy, which holds only in-frame ones; the method was immunoSEQ multiplex PCR. From that table come the V and J calls and clone size; the DNA was used to work out D and trimming. The table has around 200,000 clones, around three quarters seen once. Germline values: CDR1 LGHNA, CDR2 YSLEER. After removal of 4 bases from V and 1 base from J, the junction contained 2 bases not matched to a gene. The CDR3 spans 15 residues. Donors consisted of healthy bone marrow donors.

The chain uses TRBV4-3 and TRBJ2-2, with TRBD1 matching over 8 bases. Sequencing used PBMCs. The sequence was collected from a woman in her forties or fifties in good health and CMV-seronegative. The CDR3 region is CASSRGTGNTGELFF. In DNA, the CDR3 is TGCGCCAGCAGCCGCGGGACAGGGAACACCGGGGAGCTGTTTTTT.